A single sample is the source of the 29 T cell receptor beta chains below, sequenced in a study of cytomegalovirus exposure and HLA in healthy donors. PCR employed 60 Vbeta and 13 Jbeta primers. Data came from immunoSEQ multiplex PCR; TCRdb stores just in-frame clones and leaves some out. Of about 170,000 clones in the sample, 73% were seen once. The specimen was PBMCs. All receptors derive from a woman under 30 in good health and CMV-seropositive.

The J gene is TRBJ1-1, the V gene TRBV27; D remains unclear. The CDR3 runs 13 residues. Germline-derived CDR1 and CDR2 are MNHEY and SMNVEV (reference sequence). V lost 3 bases and J 1 base, leaving 6 bases between the germline ends. CDR3 in amino acids: CASSFRENTEAFF. The CDR3 DNA reads TGTGCCAGCAGTTTTCGGGAGAACACTGAAGCTTTCTTT.

There are a few counts of this clone. The J gene is TRBJ2-7, the V gene TRBV5-1, with TRBD1 matching 7 bases. CDR1 is SGHRS, CDR2 YFSETQ, per germline. The CDR3 loop spans 13 amino acids. Trimming at V came to 3 bases and at J to 3 bases, leaving 3 bases not matched to a gene. The CDR3 reads CASSYGQVYEQYF. The CDR3 DNA is TGCGCCAGCAGCTACGGACAGGTCTACGAGCAGTACTTC.

This clone showed up just a few times. The chain uses TRBV4-3 and TRBJ1-6, with D tentatively TRBD1 (6 bases). The CDR3 contains 15 residues. V was trimmed by 2 bases and J by 8 bases, leaving 13 bases between them. Germline V gene lookup returns CDR1 LGHNA and CDR2 YSLEER. The CDR3 loop reads CASSQQQGSDSPLHF. CDR3 nucleotide sequence: TGCGCCAGCAGCCAACAACAGGGTTCCGATTCACCCCTCCACTTT.

Comments on this clone: One end of the junction varies from germline; a read error may be responsible. The gene calls are TRBV9 and TRBJ2-7; maybe TRBD1 (5 bases). Looked up from germline, CDR1 is SGDLS and CDR2 is YYNGEE. The CDR3 is 15 residues long. The DNA for the CDR3 is TGTGCCAGCAGCGTAAGGGCAGGGTCCTCCAACGAGCAGTACTTC. Amino acids: CASSVRAGSSNEQYF.

J is TRBJ2-7 and V is TRBV5-1; 7 bases agree with TRBD1. Germline-derived CDR1 and CDR2 are SGHRS and YFSETQ. The CDR3 has 14 residues. The V gene end was trimmed by 2 bases and the J gene end by 6 bases; junction bases not matched to a gene: 8. This CDR3 is CASSFGTGTAEQYF. The CDR3 region has the DNA TGCGCCAGCAGCTTCGGAACCGGGACAGCCGAGCAGTACTTC.

The genes are TRBV5-6 and TRBJ2-7; D perhaps matches TRBD1 (6 bases). Germline values: CDR1 SGHDT, CDR2 YYEEEE. With 3 bases removed from V and 2 bases from J, the gap between germline ends came to 9 bases. There are 13 residues in the CDR3. CDR3 sequence: CASSSGQTYEQYF. The CDR3, as DNA: TGTGCCAGCAGCTCGGGACAAACCTACGAGCAGTACTTC.

The chain joins TRBV7-9 to TRBJ1-6; weak D call: TRBD1 (5 bases). Germline CDR1 SEHNR, CDR2 FQNEAQ (reference sequence). Trimming pared 4 bases from V and 7 bases from J, leaving 14 bases between. The CDR3 contains 15 residues. The CDR3 DNA sequence: TGTGCCAGCAGCTCGCGCAGGGAATCCAATTCACCCCTCCACTTT. Translating it yields CASSSRRESNSPLHF. The full variable domain, completed using reference TRBV7-9 and TRBJ1-6, is DTGVSQNPRHKITKRGQNVTFRCDPISEHNRLYWYRQTLGQGPEFLTYFQNEAQLEKSRLLSDRFSAERPKGSFSTLEIQRTEQGDSAMYLCASSSRRESNSPLHFGNGTRLTVT.

The chain links TRBV29-1 to TRBJ1-3, with a weak D call TRBD1 (5 bases). V lost 5 bases and J lost 1, with 21 bases in between. The V gene's germline CDR1 is SQVTM and CDR2 ANQGSEA. This CDR3 is 17 amino acids long. In nucleotides, the CDR3 is TGCAGCGTTTGGGTGACAGCGCAGAAGGGGTCTGGAAACACCATATATTTT. Translating gives CSVWVTAQKGSGNTIYF.

The J gene is TRBJ2-7, the V gene TRBV5-1; TRBD1 matches 9 bases. Germline V CDR1 and CDR2: SGHRS, YFSETQ. Trimming took 5 bases from V and 5 from J; bases not matched to a gene: 20. This CDR3 spans 18 amino acids. The CDR3 DNA is TGCGCCAGCAGACTTGCCCTCCTCGCGACAGGGGGGATTAACGAGCAGTACTTC. Translating it yields CASRLALLATGGINEQYF.

The chain has TRBV28 and TRBJ2-7; possible D gene TRBD1, 5 bases. V was shortened by 4 bases and J by 1 base, with 14 bases between the two germline ends. CDR1 and CDR2 from the germline V gene are MDHEN and SYDVKM. The CDR3 length is 15 residues. CDR3 sequence: CASSSLGAGSYEQYF. DNA of the CDR3: TGTGCCAGCAGTTCTCTTGGGGCTGGATCCTACGAGCAGTACTTC.

The chain employs TRBV7-6 and TRBJ2-7; D ambiguous. The germline CDR1 and CDR2 sequences are SGHVS and FNYEAQ. The CDR3 is 13 residues long. Trimming took 1 base from V and 3 from J, leaving 7 bases between them. This chain's CDR3 is CASSLVFNYEQYF. The CDR3 DNA is TGTGCCAGCAGCTTAGTTTTCAACTACGAGCAGTACTTC. Using reference TRBV7-6 and TRBJ2-7 for the parts outside the CDR3, the full variable domain is GAGVSQSPRYKVTKRGQDVALRCDPISGHVSLYWYRQALGQGPEFLTYFNYEAQQDKSGLPNDRFSAERPEGSISTLTIQRTEQRDSAMYRCASSLVFNYEQYFGPGTRLTVT.

This clone has only a few counts. J is TRBJ1-1 and V is TRBV7-6, with D perhaps matching TRBD1 (5 bases). The CDR3 length is 14 residues. Trimming pared 0 bases from V and 1 base from J, leaving 6 bases between. Looked up from germline, CDR1 is SGHVS and CDR2 is FNYEAQ. Here the CDR3 DNA reads TGTGCCAGCAGCTTAGCGGGGGGGAACACTGAAGCTTTCTTT. Amino acids: CASSLAGGNTEAFF. Full variable domain (remainder filled in from reference TRBV7-6 and TRBJ1-1): GAGVSQSPRYKVTKRGQDVALRCDPISGHVSLYWYRQALGQGPEFLTYFNYEAQQDKSGLPNDRFSAERPEGSISTLTIQRTEQRDSAMYRCASSLAGGNTEAFFGQGTRLTVV.

This sequence joins TRBV28 and TRBJ2-3, with 12 bases that match TRBD2. Trimming cost V 7 bases and J 5 bases; bases outside gene matches: 4. Germline V gene lookup returns CDR1 MDHEN and CDR2 SYDVKM. This CDR3 contains 14 residues. CDR3 nucleotide sequence: TGTGCCAGCACTAGCGGGGGGGTGAGAGATACGCAGTATTTT. Translating it yields CASTSGGVRDTQYF.

The chain has TRBV15 and TRBJ1-5; D is uncertain. Trimming shortened V by 0 bases and J by 5 bases, and 8 bases separated the two germline ends. This CDR3 has 14 amino acids. Germline-derived CDR1 and CDR2 are LNHNV and YYDKDF (reference sequence). The CDR3 nucleotides are TGTGCCACCAGCAGAGATAGGCAGGATCAGCCCCAGCATTTT. Translation: CATSRDRQDQPQHF.

The chain combines TRBV30 with TRBJ2-1; 11 bases fit TRBD2. Germline CDR1 and CDR2: GTSNPN and SVGIG (reference sequence). The CDR3 sequence is 15 residues long. With V trimmed by 3 bases and J by 6 bases, 7 bases remained unmatched. The chain's CDR3 is CAWRPTSGGSNEQFF. CDR3 DNA sequence: TGTGCCTGGAGGCCCACTAGCGGGGGAAGCAATGAGCAGTTCTTC.

Here the CDR3 reads CASSLGASQLNEQFF. The CDR3 DNA follows: TGTGCCAGCAGCTTAGGGGCCTCTCAGCTCAATGAGCAGTTCTTC. The chain links TRBV7-6 to TRBJ2-1; D unclear. CDR1 SGHVS and CDR2 FNYEAQ come from the germline V gene. This CDR3 contains 15 residues. V lost 1 base and J 6 bases, leaving 13 bases between the germline ends.

This chain uses TRBV2 with TRBJ2-3; 8 positions agree with TRBD1. V gave up 6 bases and J gave up 3 bases; unmatched junction bases: 8. Looked up from germline, CDR1 is SNHLY and CDR2 is FYNNEI. This CDR3 region has 15 residues. In DNA, the CDR3 is TGTGCCAGCAGCCTGGGACAGGAAGGGACAGATACGCAGTATTTT. Its translation: CASSLGQEGTDTQYF.

This clone was observed a handful of times. The CDR3 ends on some other residue instead of the conserved phenylalanine or tryptophan, so this is likely a read error. The limits of the CDR3 on the DNA are not certain, so only TCRdb's listed CDR3 is given. V is TRBV6-1 and J is TRBJ2-6; TRBD2 is the table's D call and was not checked against the DNA. CDR1 is MNHNS and CDR2 is SASEGT in the germline V gene. The CDR3 adds up to 8 amino acids, both ends counted. The CDR3: CASSEKAG.

The chain has TRBV2 and TRBJ2-5, with a possible D match to TRBD1 (5 bases). V shed 6 bases and J shed 1 base, with 9 bases lying between them. The germline V gene encodes CDR1 SNHLY and CDR2 FYNNEI. The CDR3 is made up of 13 amino acids. The DNA of the CDR3 is TGTGCCAGCAGATCAGACAGCCAAGAGACCCAGTACTTC. As protein: CASRSDSQETQYF. Drawing the rest from reference TRBV2 and TRBJ2-5, the complete variable domain is EPEVTQTPSHQVTQMGQEVILRCVPISNHLYFYWYRQILGQKVEFLVSFYNNEISEKSEIFDDQFSVERPDGSNFTLKIRSTKLEDSAMYFCASRSDSQETQYFGPGTRLLVL.

The chain carries TRBV7-9 and TRBJ1-2; possibly TRBD1 for D (5 bases). This CDR3 region has 14 residues. Germline V gives CDR1 SEHNR, CDR2 FQNEAQ (reference sequence). The V end was cut by 4 bases, the J end by 7 bases, with 16 bases between. CDR3 bases: TGTGCCAGCAGCTCCCCCGGCGCAGGGTCTGGCTACACCTTC. It codes for CASSSPGAGSGYTF.

This CDR3 is CASSAWTGSGYEQYF. CDR3 in DNA: TGTGCCAGCAGTGCCTGGACAGGGTCCGGCTACGAGCAGTACTTC. The chain has TRBV2 and TRBJ2-7; 8 bases are shared with TRBD1. V was clipped by 4 bases and J by 3 bases; unmatched bases: 8. Germline-derived CDR1 and CDR2 are SNHLY and FYNNEI. The CDR3 contains 15 residues.

J is TRBJ2-7 and V is TRBV27; 7 positions agree with TRBD2. Germline V gene lookup returns CDR1 MNHEY and CDR2 SMNVEV (reference sequence). The junction had 10 bases not matched to a gene; V was cut back by 0 bases and J by 5 bases. This CDR3 comprises 16 residues. DNA for the CDR3: TGTGCCAGCAGTTTATCGGGGCTAGCGGCGCTAAACGAGCAGTACTTC. Its protein product is CASSLSGLAALNEQYF.

The J gene is TRBJ2-2, the V gene TRBV5-1, with no clear D. Germline CDR1 reads SGHRS; CDR2 reads YFSETQ. The V and J ends lost 1 base and 0 bases respectively, with 4 bases between them. The CDR3 is 14 residues long. The CDR3: CASSLSTNTGELFF. The DNA for the CDR3 is TGCGCCAGCAGCTTGTCTACGAACACCGGGGAGCTGTTTTTT.

V gene TRBV7-3 combines with J gene TRBJ2-3; the match to TRBD2 covers 10 bases. V was pared by 4 bases and J by 6 bases, with 10 bases of the junction left unmatched. CDR3 length: 16 residues. CDR1 is SGHTA, CDR2 FQGTGA, per germline. The CDR3 reads CASSWIAGGLSDTQYF. Written as DNA, the CDR3 is TGTGCCAGCAGCTGGATAGCGGGGGGCCTCTCCGATACGCAGTATTTT. The complete variable domain, with remaining parts taken from reference TRBV7-3 and TRBJ2-3, reads GAGVSQTPSNKVTEKGKYVELRCDPISGHTALYWYRQSLGQGPEFLIYFQGTGAADDSGLPNDRFFAVRPEGSVSTLKIQRTERGDSAVYLCASSWIAGGLSDTQYFGPGTRLTVL.

The chain employs TRBV9 and TRBJ1-2, with TRBD1 identical over 10 bases. The V gene end was trimmed by 3 bases and the J gene end by 6 bases; junction bases not matched to a gene: 8. Germline-derived CDR1 and CDR2 are SGDLS and YYNGEE. This CDR3 contains 15 residues. The CDR3 DNA follows: TGTGCCAGCAGCGAGGGGGACAGGGGAGCCAATGGCTACACCTTC. It specifies CASSEGDRGANGYTF.

This chain connects TRBV5-4 to TRBJ1-1; 8 bases match TRBD1. CDR3 length: 14 residues. CDR1 is SGHNT, CDR2 YYREEE, per germline (reference sequence). Germline trimming cut 0 bases from V and 4 bases from J; bases unmatched to any gene: 2. The CDR3 sequence: CASSLDGQGTEAFF. CDR3 DNA sequence: TGTGCCAGCAGCTTGGATGGACAGGGCACTGAAGCTTTCTTT. The full variable domain, completed using reference TRBV5-4 and TRBJ1-1, is ETGVTQSPTHLIKTRGQQVTLRCSSQSGHNTVSWYQQALGQGPQFIFQYYREEENGRGNFPPRFSGLQFPNYSSELNVNALELDDSALYLCASSLDGQGTEAFFGQGTRLTVV.

The rearrangement joins TRBV4-3 to TRBJ2-7; D perhaps matches TRBD1 (7 bases). V was shortened by 3 bases and J by 2 bases, with 11 bases between the two germline ends. Germline assignment: CDR1 LGHNA and CDR2 YSLEER. The CDR3 contains 14 residues. Here the CDR3 reads CASSHGRGAYEQYF. Here the CDR3 DNA reads TGCGCCAGCAGCCACGGCAGGGGGGCCTACGAGCAGTACTTC.

The rearrangement joins TRBV5-4 to TRBJ1-6; no definite D call. The CDR3 covers 12 residues. The V and J ends lost 2 bases and 7 bases respectively, with 4 bases between them. Germline V gene data show CDR1 as SGHNT and CDR2 as YYREEE (reference sequence). The CDR3 bases are TGTGCCAGCAGCTTCTCGAATTCACCCCTCCACTTT. Translating gives CASSFSNSPLHF.

The J gene is TRBJ1-2, the V gene TRBV6-5, with D possibly TRBD1 on 5 matching bases. From germline, CDR1 is MNHEY and CDR2 SVGAGI. CDR3 length equals 15 residues. V was clipped by 6 bases and J by 1 base, with 15 bases between them. The CDR3 nucleotides read TGTGCCAGCAGCTACGTGGGGGGGGATAACTATGGCTACACCTTC. It is translated as CASSYVGGDNYGYTF.